This T cell receptor (beta chain) is from a study of HIV-infected patients and healthy controls. Study-wide results and limits: In healthy controls, MAIT alpha CDR3s were common; in HIV+ repertoires, severely depleted. A major limitation was that merely sixteen HIV-infected individuals were processed.

About 540 ng RNA was reverse transcribed with alpha and beta constant-region primers. Using multiplexing indices, alpha and beta chain libraries were generated apart by chain-specific third strand synthesis. A 23-cycle PCR with P5s and P7 primers followed a short adapter-adding first PCR. TCRdb reprocessed the 5' RACE reads via MiXCR and lists one record per CDR3 protein. This sample has 18,000 or so distinct CDR3 sequences; 12% occur once, and the top ten carry roughly 10%. The sample holds many counts of this clonotype. The antigen remains undetermined. The repertoire came from unfractionated whole blood and reflected all unsorted peripheral T cells. RNA came from roughly 2.3 ml of peripheral blood. CDR1 SEHNR and CDR2 FQNEAQ come from the germline V gene (reference sequence). With V trimmed by 5 bases and J by 14 bases, 13 bases remained unmatched. The CDR3 is 15 amino acids.

Sequencing used blood. The receptor's source is an adult in good health. The rearrangement joins TRBV7-9 to TRBJ1-6; TRBD1 matches 9 bases. CDR3 residues: CASSRSDRGPETLHF. The CDR3 DNA is TGTGCCAGCAGCCGGTCGGACAGGGGCCCCGAGACCCTCCACTTT.